The T cell receptor beta chain described here comes from a study of response to subunit inactivated influenza vaccine. This clonotype has more than one count but fewer than ten. TCRdb re-called the RT-PCR reads with MiXCR, one entry per CDR3 protein. In the table there are roughly 650,000 distinct CDR3 sequences, 15% to 19% of which are singletons. The germline V gene encodes CDR1 MNHNS and CDR2 SASEGT. The CDR3 spans 14 residues. The V and J ends lost 5 bases and 0 bases respectively, with 11 bases between them. The chain couples TRBV6-1 to TRBJ2-7; D not certain. The sample in question was PBMCs from blood, obtained 11 to 12 days after vaccination. This clonotype originated in a man aged 50 or older who received an inactivated influenza vaccine. The CDR3 protein is CASSRQVTSYEQYF. The CDR3 DNA follows: TGTGCCAGCAGTCGTCAGGTTACCTCCTACGAGCAGTACTTC.